This T cell receptor (beta chain) was profiled in a study of cytomegalovirus exposure and HLA in healthy donors. Study as a whole: The same platform as the approximately 670 first-cohort repertoires was used for the roughly 130 validation repertoires, a later analysis reported. Study-level findings and limits: The authors listed around 150 TCR beta chains as cytomegalovirus-associated. Reported performance of the classifier showed diagnosis of cytomegalovirus status with high specificity and sensitivity. Most TCR sequences showed up rarely, but some public TCRs showed up in many donors.

J gave up 3 bases and V 4 bases, and 11 bases lay outside the gene matches. This CDR3 region has 17 residues. Looked up from germline, CDR1 is PRHDT and CDR2 is FYEKMQ (reference sequence). In regard to this clone: As yet, its antigen is unknown.

The data were produced by immunoSEQ multiplex PCR, yet TCRdb's version contains in-frame clones alone and is incomplete. The top ten clones hold around 12% of a sample with a few hundred thousand clones, less than 90% of them seen once. The rearrangement uses TRBV13 and TRBJ2-3; TRBD1 matches at 9 bases. Source material: PBMCs. This clonotype was obtained from a man between 18 and 29 years old in good health and CMV-seropositive. This chain's CDR3 is CASSSPFGTGRTDTQYF. The DNA of the CDR3 is TGTGCCAGCAGCTCCCCTTTTGGGACAGGGAGAACAGATACGCAGTATTTT.